Below, 12 T cell receptor beta chains from the same sample are listed, as sequenced in a study of T cells after yellow fever vaccination. One entry per CDR3 protein results from TCRdb running MiXCR on the 5' RACE reads. The table shows more than 450,000 distinct CDR3 sequences, with 20% to 25% occurring only once. The specimen comprised PBMCs, sampled around 3 weeks after the first yellow fever vaccination. All receptors derive from a man aged 18 to 29 who received the YFV17D yellow fever vaccine.

This clonotype was seen more than once but under ten times. V is TRBV12-3 or TRBV12-4 and J is TRBJ2-5; TRBD1 agrees at 12 bases. The CDR3 runs to 21 residues. The trim removed 2 bases at V and 4 bases at J, leaving 20 bases unmatched. The CDR3 nucleotides read TGTGCCAGCAGTTTAAAGCCGGGACAGGGGGCAAATTTTGGGATTCGAGAGACCCAGTACTTC. Encoded protein: CASSLKPGQGANFGIRETQYF.

This clonotype was found a few times. The gene calls are TRBV6-2 or TRBV6-3 and TRBJ1-1, with 9 positions matching TRBD1. Germline V gene data show CDR1 as MNHEY and CDR2 as SVGEGT. This CDR3 is 16 amino acids long. Trimming cost V 2 bases and J 5 bases; bases outside gene matches: 9. CDR3 nucleotides: TGTGCCAGCAGTTACCGCCTGGGACAGGGAGAAACTGAAGCTTTCTTT. Protein: CASSYRLGQGETEAFF.

The V and J genes are TRBV4-2 and TRBJ1-1; a weak D match, TRBD1 (6 bases). Germline CDR1 LGHNA, CDR2 YNFKEQ. V lost 2 bases and J 6 bases, leaving 22 bases between the germline ends. This CDR3 is 17 amino acids long. The CDR3 DNA follows: TGTGCCAGCAGCCAAACCACACGGCGCGGGGGGCGGGCTGAAGCTTTCTTT. Translated: CASSQTTRRGGRAEAFF.

The chain has TRBV9 and TRBJ2-5; TRBD2 matches 8 bases. Trimming cost V 4 bases and J 5 bases; bases outside gene matches: 10. Germline values: CDR1 SGDLS, CDR2 YYNGEE. This CDR3 region has 15 residues. The CDR3 sequence: CASSPRGGAGETQYF. The CDR3 nucleotides are TGTGCCAGCAGCCCCCGGGGGGGGGCGGGTGAGACCCAGTACTTC.

The table lists this clonotype with a few counts. The chain has TRBV27 and TRBJ2-2; the match to TRBD2 covers 10 bases. The CDR3 runs to 16 residues. Looked up from germline, CDR1 is MNHEY and CDR2 is SMNVEV (reference sequence). Trimming removed 7 bases from V and 6 bases from J; junction bases left unmatched: 11. The CDR3: CASNNKAGGPSGELFF. The DNA for the CDR3 is TGTGCCAGCAACAATAAAGCGGGGGGGCCTTCCGGGGAGCTGTTTTTT.

Only a few counts were recorded for this clonotype. This chain uses TRBV12-3 or TRBV12-4 with TRBJ2-7; 7 nucleotides match TRBD1. This CDR3 has 15 residues. Trimming at V came to 1 base and at J to 1 base, leaving 4 bases not matched to a gene. The CDR3 region is CASSLVPGQSYEQYF. DNA for the CDR3: TGTGCCAGCAGTTTAGTCCCGGGACAGTCCTACGAGCAGTACTTC.

The chain joins TRBV7-9 to TRBJ2-5; 7 positions agree with TRBD2. V shed 1 base, J shed 2 bases, and the junction held 7 bases outside the gene matches. The CDR3 consists of 16 residues. Germline CDR1 reads SEHNR; CDR2 reads FQNEAQ (reference sequence). The CDR3 spells CASSLGAGGTQETQYF. DNA for the CDR3: TGTGCCAGCAGCTTAGGTGCCGGGGGGACGCAAGAGACCCAGTACTTC. Based on the CDR3 plus reference TRBV7-9 and TRBJ2-5, the full variable domain is DTGVSQNPRHKITKRGQNVTFRCDPISEHNRLYWYRQTLGQGPEFLTYFQNEAQLEKSRLLSDRFSAERPKGSFSTLEIQRTEQGDSAMYLCASSLGAGGTQETQYFGPGTRLLVL.

This clonotype has just a few counts. The chain links TRBV12-3 or TRBV12-4 to TRBJ1-6, with 8 bases matching TRBD1. The V gene end was trimmed by 4 bases and the J gene end by 0 bases; junction bases not matched to a gene: 14. The CDR3 has 20 residues. Here the CDR3 DNA reads TGTGCCAGCAGTTCTCCCTCCGGGACAGGTCCTAGCTCCTATAATTCACCCCTCCACTTT. Protein product: CASSSPSGTGPSSYNSPLHF.

This clonotype was counted a few times. V usage is TRBV20-1 and J usage is TRBJ2-5, with D possibly matching TRBD2 (6 bases). In germline, CDR1 is DFQATT, CDR2 SNEGSKA (reference sequence). V shed 3 bases and J shed 2 bases, with 10 bases lying between them. This CDR3 contains 13 residues. CDR3 sequence: CSARTRWQETQYF. The CDR3 coding sequence is TGCAGTGCTAGGACTAGGTGGCAAGAGACCCAGTACTTC.

This clonotype was recorded a few times. The rearrangement joins TRBV4-3 to TRBJ2-1, with 8 bases fitting TRBD2. The CDR3 spans 17 residues. V lost 4 bases to trimming and J lost 3 bases; unmatched junction nucleotides: 11. Germline V gene sequence: CDR1 LGHNA, CDR2 YSLEER. CDR3 sequence (DNA): TGCGCCAGCAGCCCAGACTCCCGGACTAGCTTCTACAATGAGCAGTTCTTC. It encodes CASSPDSRTSFYNEQFF.

In its sample, this clonotype was seen a few times. The CDR3 region is CASRLTGTQPQHF. CDR3 DNA sequence: TGTGCCAGCAGATTGACAGGGACTCAGCCCCAGCATTTT. The chain uses TRBV6-1 and TRBJ1-5, with TRBD1 identical over 7 bases. Losses at the gene ends were 6 bases for V and 6 bases for J; bases not matched to a gene: 5. The CDR3 has 13 residues. CDR1 and CDR2 from the germline V gene are MNHNS and SASEGT.

In this sample, this clonotype turned up many times. The rearrangement joins TRBV5-6 to TRBJ1-6; TRBD1 is a possible D gene (6 bases). The germline V gene has CDR1 SGHDT and CDR2 YYEEEE. The CDR3 covers 17 residues. The V and J ends lost 4 bases and 3 bases respectively, with 17 bases between them. DNA of the CDR3: TGTGCCAGCAGCCTTAGAGACAGGAGACTCTATAATTCACCCCTCCACTTT. It specifies CASSLRDRRLYNSPLHF. The full variable domain, rest sourced from reference TRBV5-6 and TRBJ1-6, is DAGVTQSPTHLIKTRGQQVTLRCSPKSGHDTVSWYQQALGQGPQFIFQYYEEEERQRGNFPDRFSGHQFPNYSSELNVNALLLGDSALYLCASSLRDRRLYNSPLHFGNGTRLTVT.